One and the same sample provided the 29 T cell receptor beta chains below, sequenced in a study of cytomegalovirus exposure and HLA in healthy donors. PCR was performed using 60 Vbeta and 13 Jbeta primers. The repertoire was sequenced with immunoSEQ multiplex PCR; TCRdb's copy has only in-frame clones and lacks some. The sample consists of more than 50,000 clones, around 67% of them appearing once. Sequences were obtained from PBMCs. The source of these receptors is a woman between 45 and 65 years old in good health and CMV-seropositive.

A note on this clone: At one boundary the junction diverges from the germline segment, which might be a read error. The chain uses TRBV18 and TRBJ1-5; 9 positions match TRBD1. The germline V gene has CDR1 KGHSH and CDR2 LQKENI. CDR3 length: 21 amino acids. The CDR3 bases are TGTGCCAGCTCACCACCAGGTGCTTGGACAGGGGACGGATTAAGCAACCAGCCCCAGCATTTT. Amino acids: CASSPPGAWTGDGLSNQPQHF.

This clone was recorded once. The chain recombines TRBV7-9 with TRBJ2-3; 9 nucleotides match TRBD1. The CDR3 consists of 16 residues. The germline CDR1 and CDR2 sequences are SEHNR and FQNEAQ (reference sequence). With 1 base clipped from V and 1 base from J, the junction kept 3 bases outside the gene matches. The CDR3 coding sequence is TGTGCCAGCAGCTTAGGGACAGGGGCGGGCACAGATACGCAGTATTTT. Translation: CASSLGTGAGTDTQYF.

This clone was recorded a few times. V gene TRBV4-2 combines with J gene TRBJ2-1; 8 positions agree with TRBD2. After removal of 0 bases from V and 0 bases from J, the junction contained 4 bases not matched to a gene. Germline V gene sequence: CDR1 LGHNA, CDR2 YNFKEQ. CDR3 length equals 17 residues. CDR3 DNA sequence: TGTGCCAGCAGCCAAGAGCCAAGCGGGAGCTCCTACAATGAGCAGTTCTTC. Translated: CASSQEPSGSSYNEQFF.

This clone has only one observation. The chain couples TRBV30 to TRBJ1-5; D ambiguous. Germline CDR1 and CDR2: GTSNPN and SVGIG (reference sequence). The CDR3 consists of 13 residues. V lost 0 bases to trimming and J lost 4 bases, with 7 bases between them. CDR3 residues: CAWSVKLNQPQHF. The CDR3 DNA sequence: TGTGCCTGGAGTGTGAAACTTAATCAGCCCCAGCATTTT. Variable domain in full (rest from reference TRBV30 and TRBJ1-5): SQTIHQWPATLVQPVGSPLSLECTVEGTSNPNLYWYRQAAGRGLQLLFYSVGIGQISSEVPQNLSASRPQDRQFILSSKKLLLSDSGFYLCAWSVKLNQPQHFGDGTRLSIL.

This clone was detected only a few times. The chain joins TRBV7-8 to TRBJ1-1; weak D call: TRBD1 (5 bases). From germline, CDR1 is SGHVS and CDR2 FQNEAQ. The CDR3 has 14 amino acids. Deletions cut 5 bases from V and 1 base from J, with 11 bases between. The DNA for the CDR3 is TGTGCCAGCAGCCAATACAGGACGAACACTGAAGCTTTCTTT. This translates into CASSQYRTNTEAFF. Filled out from reference TRBV7-8 and TRBJ1-1, the complete variable domain reads GAGVSQSPRYKVAKRGQDVALRCDPISGHVSLFWYQQALGQGPEFLTYFQNEAQLDKSGLPSDRFFAERPEGSVSTLKIQRTQQEDSAVYLCASSQYRTNTEAFFGQGTRLTVV.

A single count supports this clone. CDR3 coding DNA: TGTGCTAGTGGTTTGAGACTAGCGGGAGCCCCAGATACGCAGTATTTT. Its protein is CASGLRLAGAPDTQYF. The rearrangement links TRBV12-5 to TRBJ2-3, with 12 bases that match TRBD2. The germline V gene has CDR1 LGHNT and CDR2 FRNRAP. The V and J ends lost 2 bases and 4 bases, in that order; junction bases with no gene match: 4. The CDR3 has 16 residues.

The gene calls are TRBV20-1 and TRBJ1-2; D is ambiguous. Trimming stripped 1 base from V and 6 bases from J, with 6 bases between. The V gene's germline CDR1 is DFQATT and CDR2 SNEGSKA (reference sequence). This CDR3 is 11 amino acids long. CDR3 protein: CSARGTHGYTF. CDR3 nucleotides: TGCAGTGCTAGAGGCACACATGGCTACACCTTC.

The chain uses TRBV4-1 and TRBJ2-2, with 7 bases matching TRBD1. The CDR3 runs 15 residues. The germline V gene encodes CDR1 MGHRA and CDR2 YSYEKL. Losses at the gene ends were 3 bases for V and 5 bases for J; bases not matched to a gene: 6. The CDR3 bases are TGCGCCAGCAGCCAGTCCGGGACAGCAACCGGGGAGCTGTTTTTT. As protein: CASSQSGTATGELFF.

This rearrangement joins TRBV18 to TRBJ2-1, with TRBD2 identical over 8 bases. V lost 5 bases and J lost 7; bases outside the gene matches: 10. The CDR3 has 15 amino acids. CDR1 and CDR2 (germline): KGHSH, LQKENI. This CDR3 reads CASSFREASGNEQFF. DNA of the CDR3: TGTGCCAGCTCATTCAGGGAAGCTAGCGGGAATGAGCAGTTCTTC.

The V call is TRBV27, the J call TRBJ2-5, with a weak D call TRBD2 (6 bases). Deletions cut 6 bases from V and 2 bases from J, with 16 bases between. Per germline, CDR1 MNHEY and CDR2 SMNVEV (reference sequence). The CDR3 consists of 15 residues. The CDR3 spells CASRVGGTKQETQYF. The CDR3 DNA sequence: TGTGCCAGCAGGGTAGGCGGGACCAAACAAGAGACCCAGTACTTC.

The rearrangement joins TRBV5-1 to TRBJ2-7, with 12 positions matching TRBD1. Germline CDR1 is SGHRS and CDR2 is YFSETQ. J was trimmed by 7 bases and V by 2 bases; bases with no gene match: 7. CDR3 length: 15 amino acids. The DNA for the CDR3 is TGCGCCAGCAGCTTCAGGGGACAGGGGGCGGGGGAGCAGTACTTC. Protein sequence: CASSFRGQGAGEQYF. Supplemented by reference TRBV5-1 and TRBJ2-7, the full variable domain reads KAGVTQTPRYLIKTRGQQVTLSCSPISGHRSVSWYQQTPGQGLQFLFEYFSETQRNKGNFPGRFSGRQFSNSRSEMNVSTLELGDSALYLCASSFRGQGAGEQYFGPGTRLTVT.

A word on this clone: At one of its ends the junction is not consistent with the germline gene, which may arise from a read error. CDR3 DNA sequence: TGTGCCAGCAGCCTGGGCGTAACAAGGTCCTCCTTC. It is translated as CASSLGVTRSSF. This rearrangement joins TRBV13 to TRBJ2-7, with D unresolved. CDR1 is PRHDT and CDR2 is FYEKMQ in the germline V gene (reference sequence). The CDR3 runs to 12 residues.

The genes are TRBV12-5 and TRBJ1-1; D is possibly TRBD1 (5 bases). The CDR3 loop spans 15 amino acids. In germline, CDR1 is LGHNT, CDR2 FRNRAP. V was cut by 2 bases and J by 0 bases, with 10 bases left in between. CDR3 protein: CASGLSGAMNTEAFF. As DNA, the CDR3 is TGTGCTAGTGGTTTGAGTGGGGCTATGAACACTGAAGCTTTCTTT.

The table lists this clone with a few counts. The CDR3 is CAIKSSYEQYF. The CDR3 DNA follows: TGTGCCATCAAGAGCTCCTACGAGCAGTACTTC. The chain is built from TRBV27 and TRBJ2-7; no reliable D call. V was trimmed by 10 bases and J by 0 bases, leaving 7 bases between them. Germline CDR1 and CDR2: MNHEY and SMNVEV (reference sequence). This CDR3 contains 11 residues.

V usage is TRBV5-1 and J usage is TRBJ1-1; 9 positions match TRBD1. V trimming: 4 bases; J trimming: 5 bases; junction bases outside the gene matches: 9. There are 15 residues in the CDR3. The V gene's germline CDR1 is SGHRS and CDR2 YFSETQ. The CDR3 reads CASSGLQGAKTEAFF. In nucleotides, the CDR3 is TGCGCCAGCAGCGGACTACAGGGGGCGAAGACTGAAGCTTTCTTT. Combining the CDR3 with reference TRBV5-1 and TRBJ1-1 gives the whole variable domain KAGVTQTPRYLIKTRGQQVTLSCSPISGHRSVSWYQQTPGQGLQFLFEYFSETQRNKGNFPGRFSGRQFSNSRSEMNVSTLELGDSALYLCASSGLQGAKTEAFFGQGTRLTVV.

The chain links TRBV19 to TRBJ2-7; 9 bases line up with TRBD1. After removal of 9 bases from V and 4 bases from J, the junction contained 4 bases not matched to a gene. The V gene's germline CDR1 is LNHDA and CDR2 SQIVND (reference sequence). CDR3 length equals 12 residues. As DNA, the CDR3 is TGTGCCAGCCGGGACAGGGAATACGAGCAGTACTTC. It codes for CASRDREYEQYF.

V is TRBV27 and J is TRBJ2-7; D is perhaps TRBD1 (6 bases). V was shortened by 5 bases and J by 2 bases, with 10 bases between the two germline ends. The CDR3 has 13 residues. Germline CDR1 and CDR2: MNHEY and SMNVEV (reference sequence). DNA for the CDR3: TGTGCCAGCAGTACGACAGGAACCTACGAGCAGTACTTC. Residues: CASSTTGTYEQYF.

This clone was seen a handful of times. V gene TRBV4-2 combines with J gene TRBJ1-4; the D gene is possibly TRBD1 (5 bases). Deletions cut 0 bases from V and 8 bases from J, with 22 bases between. This CDR3 is built from 18 residues. Germline values: CDR1 LGHNA, CDR2 YNFKEQ. CDR3 in DNA: TGTGCCAGCAGCCAAGAAGGGCTTAATGCAGGGAGGATGGAAAAACTGTTTTTT. Translating it yields CASSQEGLNAGRMEKLFF.

This clone was counted between two and nine times. This chain joins TRBV5-4 and TRBJ2-7; 10 positions match TRBD2. With V trimmed by 2 bases and J by 7 bases, 6 bases remained unmatched. CDR1 is SGHNT, CDR2 YYREEE, per germline (reference sequence). The length of the CDR3 is 14 residues. The CDR3 here is CASSLPSGSREQYF. As DNA, the CDR3 is TGTGCCAGCAGCTTACCTAGCGGGAGTAGGGAGCAGTACTTC.

This chain connects TRBV6-5 to TRBJ2-5; D perhaps matches TRBD2 (5 bases). The CDR3 length is 15 residues. From germline, CDR1 is MNHEY and CDR2 SVGAGI. V dropped 0 bases and J dropped 5 bases, with 13 bases sitting between them. This CDR3 is CASSYSYGVGETQYF. As DNA, the CDR3 is TGTGCCAGCAGTTACTCTTACGGGGTGGGGGAGACCCAGTACTTC.

This clone has just one count. The CDR3 region is CASSGETGELFF. Here the CDR3 DNA reads TGTGCCAGTAGCGGGGAAACCGGGGAGCTGTTTTTT. V gene TRBV19 combines with J gene TRBJ2-2, with a possible D match to TRBD2 (5 bases). V was pared by 6 bases and J by 5 bases, with 7 bases between. Germline V gives CDR1 LNHDA, CDR2 SQIVND (reference sequence). The CDR3 has 12 residues. Combining the CDR3 with reference TRBV19 and TRBJ2-2 gives the whole variable domain DGGITQSPKYLFRKEGQNVTLSCEQNLNHDAMYWYRQDPGQGLRLIYYSQIVNDFQKGDIAEGYSVSREKKESFPLTVTSAQKNPTAFYLCASSGETGELFFGEGSRLTVL.

This rearrangement joins TRBV27 to TRBJ1-6, with a possible D match to TRBD1 (6 bases). The CDR3 runs to 16 residues. V lost 7 bases to trimming and J lost 0 bases, with 13 bases between them. The V gene's germline CDR1 is MNHEY and CDR2 SMNVEV (reference sequence). The CDR3 sequence: CASIPPGASYNSPLHF. CDR3 nucleotides: TGTGCCAGCATACCCCCAGGGGCCTCCTATAATTCACCCCTCCACTTT.

The rearrangement joins TRBV5-1 to TRBJ2-5; 9 bases are shared with TRBD2. The CDR3 is made up of 17 amino acids. With V trimmed by 1 base and J by 5 bases, 12 bases remained unmatched. CDR1 and CDR2 from the germline V gene are SGHRS and YFSETQ. Here the CDR3 reads CASSLFPRGGREETQYF. CDR3 sequence (DNA): TGCGCCAGCAGCTTGTTTCCGCGGGGGGGCCGAGAGGAGACCCAGTACTTC.

In the case of this clone: Sequence at one end of the junction differs from germline and may be a read error. Other DNA sequences within the sample encode an identical CDR3. CDR3 in DNA: TGTGCCAGCAGCCCGGGACAGGGCAGAGGCTACACTTTC. This gives the protein CASSPGQGRGYTF. The rearrangement links TRBV7-2 to TRBJ1-2; 9 bases line up with TRBD1. Germline V gives CDR1 SGHTA, CDR2 FQGNSA. The CDR3 spans 13 residues.

In its sample, this clone was seen once. This chain uses TRBV7-9 with TRBJ2-2, with D possibly matching TRBD1 (6 bases). CDR3 length: 17 amino acids. V was clipped by 5 bases and J by 0 bases, with 16 bases between them. Germline CDR1 SEHNR, CDR2 FQNEAQ (reference sequence). CDR3 protein: CASSVMKGGANTGELFF. In nucleotides, the CDR3 is TGTGCCAGCAGCGTGATGAAAGGGGGAGCGAACACCGGGGAGCTGTTTTTT. Supplemented by reference TRBV7-9 and TRBJ2-2, the full variable domain reads DTGVSQNPRHKITKRGQNVTFRCDPISEHNRLYWYRQTLGQGPEFLTYFQNEAQLEKSRLLSDRFSAERPKGSFSTLEIQRTEQGDSAMYLCASSVMKGGANTGELFFGEGSRLTVL.

The chain is built from TRBV29-1 and TRBJ1-2; TRBD1 agrees at 9 bases. Germline-derived CDR1 and CDR2 are SQVTM and ANQGSEA. CDR3 size: 16 residues. The V segment lost 7 bases and the J segment 0 bases; nucleotides outside the gene matches: 12. The CDR3 is CSGVLGQGTSNYGYTF. CDR3 bases: TGCAGCGGGGTTCTGGGACAGGGCACCTCTAACTATGGCTACACCTTC.

The V and J genes are TRBV7-2 and TRBJ1-2; 9 nucleotides line up with TRBD1. From germline, CDR1 is SGHTA and CDR2 FQGNSA. This CDR3 spans 14 amino acids. V shed 6 bases, J shed 6 bases, and the junction held 8 bases outside the gene matches. The CDR3 protein is CASRAPGQGDGYTF. In DNA form, the CDR3 reads TGTGCCAGCAGGGCCCCGGGACAGGGAGATGGCTACACCTTC.

This chain links TRBV18 with TRBJ2-2, with 7 nucleotides matching TRBD1. The V gene end was trimmed by 3 bases and the J gene end by 2 bases; junction bases not matched to a gene: 3. This CDR3 contains 15 residues. Germline CDR1 KGHSH, CDR2 LQKENI. The CDR3 region is CASSPRQGNTGELFF. For the CDR3, the DNA is TGTGCCAGCTCACCTAGACAGGGCAACACCGGGGAGCTGTTTTTT.

The V call is TRBV7-9, the J call TRBJ1-1; tentatively, D is TRBD1 (6 bases). Germline V CDR1 and CDR2: SEHNR, FQNEAQ (reference sequence). The CDR3 contains 12 residues. V lost 7 bases and J 7 bases, leaving 13 bases between the germline ends. CDR3 region: CASKGGSYEAFF. The CDR3 nucleotides are TGTGCCAGCAAAGGGGGTTCGTATGAAGCTTTCTTT.